A single sample gave rise to the 29 T cell receptor beta chains below, sequenced in a study of T cell responses to AZD1222 COVID-19 vaccine. TCRdb's table, derived via immunoSEQ multiplex PCR, lists solely in-frame clones and lacks some. The sample lists 150,000 to 200,000 clones, approximately 93% seen once, with over 1% in the top ten. This specimen was peripheral blood, taken 28 days after the second AZD1222 dose. The receptors were sampled from an adult who received the AZD1222 COVID-19 vaccine.

The chain recombines TRBV2 with TRBJ1-3; D is unresolved. Germline-derived CDR1 and CDR2 are SNHLY and FYNNEI. V shed 7 bases and J shed 3 bases, with 1 base lying between them. This CDR3 has 10 residues. This CDR3 is CASIGNTIYF. The DNA for the CDR3 is TGTGCCAGCATTGGAAACACCATATATTTT.

This clone appeared a single time. This chain links TRBV5-1 with TRBJ1-4, with D uncertain. Germline V gene data show CDR1 as SGHRS and CDR2 as YFSETQ. The CDR3 has 13 residues. Between the trimmed V and J ends, which lost 0 bases and 12 bases, there was a span of 12 bases. For the CDR3, the DNA is TGCGCCAGCAGCTTGGGGAGTTTCGGCGAACTGTTTTTT. Residues: CASSLGSFGELFF.

The chain recombines TRBV7-3 with TRBJ2-7, with 9 positions matching TRBD2. CDR1 and CDR2 from the germline V gene are SGHTA and FQGTGA. Trimming cost V 5 bases and J 2 bases; bases outside gene matches: 10. This CDR3 is built from 16 residues. The DNA of the CDR3 is TGTGCCAGCAGCCTAGGGTCTAGCGGGGATACCTACGAGCAGTACTTC. Its protein is CASSLGSSGDTYEQYF. Based on the CDR3 plus reference TRBV7-3 and TRBJ2-7, the full variable domain is GAGVSQTPSNKVTEKGKYVELRCDPISGHTALYWYRQSLGQGPEFLIYFQGTGAADDSGLPNDRFFAVRPEGSVSTLKIQRTERGDSAVYLCASSLGSSGDTYEQYFGPGTRLTVT.

The J gene is TRBJ1-2, the V gene TRBV5-1; D may be TRBD1 (5 bases). The V end was cut by 3 bases, the J end by 6 bases, with 15 bases between. Germline V gene data show CDR1 as SGHRS and CDR2 as YFSETQ. The CDR3 loop spans 14 amino acids. This CDR3 is CASSSSVGVHGYTF. CDR3 sequence (DNA): TGCGCCAGCAGCTCATCGGTGGGGGTTCATGGCTACACCTTC.

This sequence joins TRBV7-9 and TRBJ1-5, with D perhaps matching TRBD1 (6 bases). The CDR3 length is 16 residues. V lost 3 bases and J lost 5, with 17 bases in between. CDR1 SEHNR and CDR2 FQNEAQ come from the germline V gene (reference sequence). Here the CDR3 DNA reads TGTGCCAGCAGCTTGGGGTCAGGGGTGATGGATCAGCCCCAGCATTTT. Protein sequence: CASSLGSGVMDQPQHF.

This chain connects TRBV28 to TRBJ2-1; 10 positions agree with TRBD2. CDR1 is MDHEN, CDR2 SYDVKM, per germline. The CDR3 runs 15 residues. J lost 9 bases, V lost 6 bases, and 11 bases had no gene match. The CDR3 protein is CASRAPSGRITEQFF. DNA for the CDR3: TGTGCCAGCAGGGCCCCTAGCGGGAGAATTACTGAGCAGTTCTTC. Full variable domain (outside the CDR3, taken from reference TRBV28 and TRBJ2-1): DVKVTQSSRYLVKRTGEKVFLECVQDMDHENMFWYRQDPGLGLRLIYFSYDVKMKEKGDIPEGYSVSREKKERFSLILESASTNQTSMYLCASRAPSGRITEQFFGPGTRLTVL.

There are a few counts of this clone. The chain links TRBV19 to TRBJ2-7, with 8 bases aligning to TRBD1. The CDR3 runs to 14 residues. Trimming removed 5 bases from V and 5 bases from J; junction bases left unmatched: 8. Germline-derived CDR1 and CDR2 are LNHDA and SQIVND (reference sequence). CDR3 protein: CASSSRTGWDEQYF. The DNA of the CDR3 is TGTGCCAGTAGTTCCCGGACAGGGTGGGACGAGCAGTACTTC.

The V gene is TRBV11-3, the J gene TRBJ1-1, with 9 nucleotides matching TRBD1. CDR1 SGHNT and CDR2 YENEEA come from the germline V gene. V trimming: 8 bases; J trimming: 8 bases; junction bases outside the gene matches: 27. The CDR3 length is 19 residues. The CDR3 reads CASCDCPRRQGDIWGEAFF. CDR3 nucleotide sequence: TGTGCCAGCTGCGACTGTCCCCGAAGACAGGGGGATATTTGGGGGGAAGCTTTCTTT.

The genes are TRBV4-3 and TRBJ1-2; D is unresolved. The ends were cut back, 1 base at V and 0 bases at J, with 6 bases in the middle. The germline gives CDR1 LGHNA, CDR2 YSLEER. The CDR3 sequence is 14 residues long. DNA for the CDR3: TGCGCCAGCAGCCAAGGGCAGTCTAACTATGGCTACACCTTC. This sequence encodes CASSQGQSNYGYTF.

The CDR3 protein is CASSPAGESVGQPQHF. DNA of the CDR3: TGTGCCAGCAGCCCTGCCGGTGAGTCGGTTGGTCAGCCCCAGCATTTT. The chain employs TRBV28 and TRBJ1-5; D remains ambiguous. The CDR3 is 16 residues long. Germline V gene sequence: CDR1 MDHEN, CDR2 SYDVKM. V was pared by 6 bases and J by 6 bases, with 21 bases between.

This rearrangement joins TRBV3-1 (or the pseudogene TRBV3-2) to TRBJ1-2; possible D gene TRBD1, 5 bases. The CDR3 length is 16 residues. CDR1 and CDR2 (germline): LGHDT, YNNKEL (reference sequence). Trimming removed 1 base at V and 4 bases at J, with 16 bases between. The CDR3 region has the DNA TGTGCCAGCAGCCAAGCTCCCGGGGCTCAGTCCTATGGCTACACCTTC. Translated: CASSQAPGAQSYGYTF.

As to this clone: The same CDR3 is also encoded by other DNA sequences in this sample. The chain couples TRBV2 to TRBJ1-1, with D possibly TRBD1 on 5 matching bases. Germline CDR1 SNHLY, CDR2 FYNNEI. The ends were cut back, 9 bases at V and 0 bases at J, with 14 bases in the middle. The CDR3 sequence is 14 residues long. CDR3 bases: TGTGCCAGTAGGGTGACAGCCTTGAACACTGAAGCTTTCTTT. Translated: CASRVTALNTEAFF.

V usage is TRBV15 and J usage is TRBJ2-3, with 12 bases lining up with TRBD2. Germline lookup yields CDR1 LNHNV and CDR2 YYDKDF (reference sequence). The trim removed 0 bases at V and 5 bases at J, leaving 0 bases unmatched. CDR3 size: 15 residues. The CDR3 region is CATSREGLAGDTQYF. In nucleotides, the CDR3 is TGTGCCACCAGCAGAGAGGGACTAGCGGGAGATACGCAGTATTTT. Complete variable domain (other parts from reference TRBV15 and TRBJ2-3): DAMVIQNPRYQVTQFGKPVTLSCSQTLNHNVMYWYQQKSSQAPKLLFHYYDKDFNNEADTPDNFQSRRPNTSFCFLDIRSPGLGDTAMYLCATSREGLAGDTQYFGPGTRLTVL.

This chain uses TRBV5-1 with TRBJ1-1; D not certain. The germline CDR1 and CDR2 sequences are SGHRS and YFSETQ. The CDR3 spans 15 residues. Deletions cut 4 bases from V and 3 bases from J, with 16 bases between. CDR3 amino acids: CASSSILHKDTEAFF. DNA for the CDR3: TGCGCCAGCAGCAGTATATTGCATAAGGACACTGAAGCTTTCTTT.

V and J are TRBV6-2 or TRBV6-3 and TRBJ1-5; D is uncertain. Germline CDR1 MNHEY, CDR2 SVGEGT. This CDR3 region has 12 residues. V lost 2 bases and J lost 4, with 3 bases in between. This CDR3 reads CASSYDNQPQHF. The CDR3 nucleotides are TGTGCCAGCAGTTACGATAATCAGCCCCAGCATTTT.

This clone occurred once. This rearrangement joins TRBV11-2 to TRBJ1-6; a possible D gene is TRBD1 (6 bases). The CDR3 spans 16 residues. Germline V lookup: CDR1 SGHAT, CDR2 FQNNGV. The germline V and J ends were trimmed by 1 base and 7 bases, with 14 bases remaining between them. The CDR3 reads CASSLVGQGPNSPLHF. The DNA for the CDR3 is TGTGCCAGCAGCTTAGTGGGGCAGGGGCCGAATTCACCCCTCCACTTT.

The chain recombines TRBV27 with TRBJ2-3; TRBD2 might be the D (7 bases). The V gene's germline CDR1 is MNHEY and CDR2 SMNVEV (reference sequence). The CDR3 has 15 residues. Trimming stripped 5 bases from V and 4 bases from J, with 16 bases between. This chain's CDR3 is CASSPRGAGADTQYF. Here the CDR3 DNA reads TGTGCCAGCAGTCCACGGGGGGCGGGAGCAGATACGCAGTATTTT.

The gene calls are TRBV7-3 and TRBJ2-2; TRBD2 is a possible D gene (5 bases). CDR3 length: 15 residues. V lost 5 bases, J lost 0 bases, and 10 bases lay in between. Germline V gene lookup returns CDR1 SGHTA and CDR2 FQGTGA. CDR3 nucleotides: TGTGCCAGCAGCCGGGAACCCTCGAACACCGGGGAGCTGTTTTTT. As protein: CASSREPSNTGELFF. The full variable domain, in which reference TRBV7-3 and TRBJ2-2 provide the parts outside the CDR3, is GAGVSQTPSNKVTEKGKYVELRCDPISGHTALYWYRQSLGQGPEFLIYFQGTGAADDSGLPNDRFFAVRPEGSVSTLKIQRTERGDSAVYLCASSREPSNTGELFFGEGSRLTVL.

J is TRBJ1-2 and V is TRBV28; TRBD1 agrees at 9 bases. V lost 6 bases to trimming and J lost 5 bases; unmatched junction nucleotides: 7. The CDR3 totals 14 residues. The V gene's germline CDR1 is MDHEN and CDR2 SYDVKM. This chain's CDR3 is CASRGQGTWYGYTF. For the CDR3, the DNA is TGTGCCAGCAGGGGACAGGGAACGTGGTATGGCTACACCTTC.

The V and J genes are TRBV27 and TRBJ2-5; D is tentatively TRBD1 or TRBD2 (5 bases each). This CDR3 spans 16 amino acids. The germline V gene has CDR1 MNHEY and CDR2 SMNVEV (reference sequence). V dropped 3 bases and J dropped 5 bases, with 19 bases sitting between them. The CDR3 region has the DNA TGTGCCAGCAGTTTGTCGTACAGGACACGGAGGGAGACCCAGTACTTC. This encodes CASSLSYRTRRETQYF.

This chain joins TRBV28 and TRBJ2-7; 9 bases are shared with TRBD2. Germline V gives CDR1 MDHEN, CDR2 SYDVKM. This CDR3 comprises 14 residues. V trimming: 3 bases; J trimming: 2 bases; junction bases outside the gene matches: 2. For the CDR3, the DNA is TGTGCCAGCAGTTTGGCGGGAGGGGCCTACGAGCAGTACTTC. Protein: CASSLAGGAYEQYF. Variable domain in full (rest from reference TRBV28 and TRBJ2-7): DVKVTQSSRYLVKRTGEKVFLECVQDMDHENMFWYRQDPGLGLRLIYFSYDVKMKEKGDIPEGYSVSREKKERFSLILESASTNQTSMYLCASSLAGGAYEQYFGPGTRLTVT.

The chain links TRBV25-1 to TRBJ2-7, with D hard to call. Germline V gene data show CDR1 as MGHDK and CDR2 as SYGVNS. The CDR3 length is 15 residues. V lost 1 base and J 2 bases, leaving 12 bases between the germline ends. CDR3 bases: TGTGCCAGCAGTGAATCGGTCCGGCCAACCTACGAGCAGTACTTC. Its translation is CASSESVRPTYEQYF.

The chain couples TRBV10-1 to TRBJ1-3; no clear D. The germline V gene encodes CDR1 WNHNN and CDR2 SYGVQD (reference sequence). The CDR3 totals 13 residues. V gave up 5 bases and J gave up 3 bases, with 8 bases separating them. DNA for the CDR3: TGCGCCAGCAGTTTAGGGAATGGAAACACCATATATTTT. Encoded protein: CASSLGNGNTIYF.

This clone was observed a handful of times. The rearrangement links TRBV19 to TRBJ1-2, with unresolved D. V was cut by 4 bases and J by 6 bases, with 9 bases left in between. The CDR3 totals 12 residues. Germline CDR1 LNHDA, CDR2 SQIVND (reference sequence). This CDR3 is CASSRIRDGYTF. The CDR3 coding sequence is TGTGCCAGTAGTAGAATTCGCGATGGCTACACCTTC.

This clone was recorded only once. The chain uses TRBV7-2 and TRBJ2-1, with 9 nucleotides matching TRBD1. The CDR3 totals 15 residues. Germline-derived CDR1 and CDR2 are SGHTA and FQGNSA. Losses at the gene ends were 6 bases for V and 3 bases for J; bases not matched to a gene: 6. Here the CDR3 DNA reads TGTGCCAGCAGTCCCGGGACAGGGTTCTACAATGAGCAGTTCTTC. Translating it yields CASSPGTGFYNEQFF.

The genes are TRBV6-2 or TRBV6-3 and TRBJ2-7; no clear D. CDR1 MNHEY and CDR2 SVGEGT come from the germline V gene. This CDR3 is 11 amino acids long. Trimming took off 4 bases at V and 2 bases at J, with 3 bases between the two ends. In DNA form, the CDR3 reads TGTGCCAGCAGTTCCGCCTACGAGCAGTACTTC. Translating it yields CASSSAYEQYF.

The CDR3 DNA follows: TGTGCCAGCAGCTTTACAGGAGGGGAGACCCAGTACTTC. This codes for CASSFTGGETQYF. The chain has TRBV11-2 and TRBJ2-5; weak D call: TRBD2 (6 bases). Trimming pared 3 bases from V and 5 bases from J, leaving 10 bases between. Germline CDR1 and CDR2: SGHAT and FQNNGV. The CDR3 totals 13 residues.

The J gene is TRBJ2-1, the V gene TRBV29-1, with 12 bases lining up with TRBD2. CDR1 is SQVTM, CDR2 ANQGSEA, per germline. This CDR3 comprises 17 residues. The junction had 19 bases not matched to a gene; V was cut back by 2 bases and J by 14 bases. In DNA form, the CDR3 reads TGCAGCGTTGAAATTGCTACCGGACTAGCGGGATGGGGAAATGAGTTCTTC. This encodes CSVEIATGLAGWGNEFF.

The rearrangement links TRBV21-1 to TRBJ1-3; the table calls TRBD1, which could not be checked here. TRBV21-1 represents a pseudogene. The CDR3 runs 18 residues. In nucleotides, the CDR3 is TGTGCCAGCAGTGGTTGGCTGCGACAGGGAAGGGCTGGAAACACCATATATTTT. Protein product: CASSGWLRQGRAGNTIYF.